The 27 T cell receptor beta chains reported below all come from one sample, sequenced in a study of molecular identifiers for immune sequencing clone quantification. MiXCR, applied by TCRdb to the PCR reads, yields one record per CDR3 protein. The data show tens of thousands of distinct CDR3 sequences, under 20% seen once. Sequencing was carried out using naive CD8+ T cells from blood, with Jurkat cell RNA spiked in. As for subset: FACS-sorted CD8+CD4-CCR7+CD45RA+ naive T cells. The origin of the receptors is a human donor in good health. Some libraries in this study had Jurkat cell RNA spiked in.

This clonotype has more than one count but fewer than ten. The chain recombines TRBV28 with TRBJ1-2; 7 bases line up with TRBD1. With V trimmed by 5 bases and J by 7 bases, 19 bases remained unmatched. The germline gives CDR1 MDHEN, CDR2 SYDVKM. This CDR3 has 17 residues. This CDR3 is CASSTETETGRNVGYTF. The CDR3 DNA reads TGTGCCAGCAGTACCGAGACAGAGACAGGGAGGAATGTTGGCTACACCTTC.

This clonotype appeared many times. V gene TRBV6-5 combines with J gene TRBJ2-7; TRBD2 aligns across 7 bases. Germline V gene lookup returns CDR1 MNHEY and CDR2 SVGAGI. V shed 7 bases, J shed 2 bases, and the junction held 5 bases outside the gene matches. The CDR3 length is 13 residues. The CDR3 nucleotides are TGTGCCAGCATGGCGGGGGTAGCCTACGAGCAGTACTTC. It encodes CASMAGVAYEQYF.

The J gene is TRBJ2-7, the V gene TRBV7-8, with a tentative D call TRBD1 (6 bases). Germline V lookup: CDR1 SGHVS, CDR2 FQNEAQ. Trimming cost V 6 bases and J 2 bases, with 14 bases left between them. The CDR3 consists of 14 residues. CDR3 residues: CASSYGGRTYEQYF. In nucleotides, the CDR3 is TGTGCCAGCAGTTATGGGGGCCGAACCTACGAGCAGTACTTC.

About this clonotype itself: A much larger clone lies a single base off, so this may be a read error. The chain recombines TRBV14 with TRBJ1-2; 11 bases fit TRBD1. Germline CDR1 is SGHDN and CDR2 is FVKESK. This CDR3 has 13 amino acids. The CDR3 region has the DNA TGTGCCAGCAGCGGACAGGGGGCTTCTGGCTACGCCTTC. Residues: CASSGQGASGYAF.

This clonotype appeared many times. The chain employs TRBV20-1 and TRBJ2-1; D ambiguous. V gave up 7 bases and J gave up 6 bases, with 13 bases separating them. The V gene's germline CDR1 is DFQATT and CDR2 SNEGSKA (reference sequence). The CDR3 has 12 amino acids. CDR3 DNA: TGCAGTGTCGGAGCCTTAAGCAATGAGCAGTTCTTC. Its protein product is CSVGALSNEQFF.

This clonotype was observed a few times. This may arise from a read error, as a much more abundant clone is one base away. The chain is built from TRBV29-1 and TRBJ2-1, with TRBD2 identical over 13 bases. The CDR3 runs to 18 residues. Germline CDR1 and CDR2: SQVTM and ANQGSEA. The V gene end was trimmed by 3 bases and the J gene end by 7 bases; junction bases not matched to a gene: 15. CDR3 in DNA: TGCAGCGTTGAGGCTCCGGGACTAGCGGGAAGGTCGTGGAATGAGCAGTTCTTC. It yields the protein CSVEAPGLAGRSWNEQFF.

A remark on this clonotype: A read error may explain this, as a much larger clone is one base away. The CDR3 DNA follows: TGTGCCGGCAGCTTTCTCGGACAGGGCTCCTACAATGAGCAGTTCTTC. Translated, it gives CAGSFLGQGSYNEQFF. V is TRBV7-9 and J is TRBJ2-1; 8 nucleotides align to TRBD1. The CDR3 is 16 residues long. The germline V gene encodes CDR1 SEHNR and CDR2 FQNEAQ (reference sequence).

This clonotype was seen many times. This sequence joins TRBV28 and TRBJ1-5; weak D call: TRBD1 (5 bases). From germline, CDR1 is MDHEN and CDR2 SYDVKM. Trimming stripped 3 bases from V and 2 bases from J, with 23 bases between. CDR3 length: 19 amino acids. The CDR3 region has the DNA TGTGCCAGCAGTTTCTTTTACGACAGCCTCCGAGGGGGCAATCAGCCCCAGCATTTT. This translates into CASSFFYDSLRGGNQPQHF.

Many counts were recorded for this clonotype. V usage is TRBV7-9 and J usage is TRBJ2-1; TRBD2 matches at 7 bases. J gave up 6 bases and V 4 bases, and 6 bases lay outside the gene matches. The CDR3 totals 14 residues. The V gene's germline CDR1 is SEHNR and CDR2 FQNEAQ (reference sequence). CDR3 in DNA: TGTGCCAGCAGCTCGCCACTAGCGCGCAATGAGCAGTTCTTC. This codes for CASSSPLARNEQFF.

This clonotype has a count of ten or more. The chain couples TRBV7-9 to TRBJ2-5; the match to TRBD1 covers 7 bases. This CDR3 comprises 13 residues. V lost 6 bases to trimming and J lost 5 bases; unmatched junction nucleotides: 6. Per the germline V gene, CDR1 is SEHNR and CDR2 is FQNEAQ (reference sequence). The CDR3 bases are TGTGCCAGCAGTTCCGGCAGGGGGGAGACCCAGTACTTC. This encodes CASSSGRGETQYF.

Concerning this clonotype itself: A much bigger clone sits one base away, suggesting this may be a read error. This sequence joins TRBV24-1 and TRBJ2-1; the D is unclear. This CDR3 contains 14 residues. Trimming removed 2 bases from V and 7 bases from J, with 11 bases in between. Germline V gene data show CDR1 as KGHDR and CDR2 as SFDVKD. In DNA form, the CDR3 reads TGTGCCACCAGTGATTCCCGGGCCTTGAATGAGCAGTTCTTC. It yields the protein CATSDSRALNEQFF.

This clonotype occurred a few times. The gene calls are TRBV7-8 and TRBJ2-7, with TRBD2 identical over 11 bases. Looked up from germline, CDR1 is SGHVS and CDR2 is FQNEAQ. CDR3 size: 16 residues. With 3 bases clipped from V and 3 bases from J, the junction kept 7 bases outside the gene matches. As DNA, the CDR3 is TGTGCCAGCAGCTTTTTACTAGCGGGGGTCGTCTACGAGCAGTACTTC. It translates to CASSFLLAGVVYEQYF.

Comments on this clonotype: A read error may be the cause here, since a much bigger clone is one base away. CDR3 protein: CASLPKDSGNTVYF. The CDR3 nucleotides read TGCGCCAGCCTCCCCAAAGACTCTGGAAACACCGTATATTTT. This sequence joins TRBV23-1 and TRBJ1-3, with D uncertain. TRBV23-1 is flagged as an ORF with uncertain function. There are 14 residues in the CDR3.

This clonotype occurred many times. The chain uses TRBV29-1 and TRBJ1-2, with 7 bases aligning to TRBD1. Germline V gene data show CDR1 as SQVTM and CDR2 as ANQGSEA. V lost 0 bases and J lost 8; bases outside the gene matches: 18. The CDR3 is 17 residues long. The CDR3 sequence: CSVEDGRRAGGPPGYTF. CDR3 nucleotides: TGCAGCGTTGAAGACGGGAGGAGGGCAGGGGGTCCCCCCGGCTACACCTTC. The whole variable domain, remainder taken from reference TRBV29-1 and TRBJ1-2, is SAVISQKPSRDICQRGTSLTIQCQVDSQVTMMFWYRQQPGQSLTLIATANQGSEATYESGFVIDKFPISRPNLTFSTLTVSNMSPEDSSIYLCSVEDGRRAGGPPGYTFGSGTRLTVV.

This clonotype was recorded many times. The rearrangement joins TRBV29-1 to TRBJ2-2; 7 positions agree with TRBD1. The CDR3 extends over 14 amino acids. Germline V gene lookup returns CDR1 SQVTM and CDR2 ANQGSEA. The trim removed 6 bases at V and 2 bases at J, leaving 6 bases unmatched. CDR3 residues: CSVSGTANTGELFF. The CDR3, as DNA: TGCAGCGTCTCCGGGACAGCCAACACCGGGGAGCTGTTTTTT.

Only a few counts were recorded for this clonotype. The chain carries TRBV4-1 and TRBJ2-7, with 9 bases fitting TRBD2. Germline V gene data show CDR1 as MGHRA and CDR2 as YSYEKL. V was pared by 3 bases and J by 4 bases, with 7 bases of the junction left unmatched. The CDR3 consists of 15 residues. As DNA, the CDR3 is TGCGCCAGCAGCCATCGACTAGCGGAGACGTACGAGCAGTACTTC. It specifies CASSHRLAETYEQYF.

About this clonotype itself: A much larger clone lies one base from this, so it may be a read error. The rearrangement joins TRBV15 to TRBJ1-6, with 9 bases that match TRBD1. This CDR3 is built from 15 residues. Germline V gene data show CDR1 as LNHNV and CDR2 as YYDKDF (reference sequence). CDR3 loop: CTTSRYGQGTSPLHF. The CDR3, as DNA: TGTACCACCAGCAGATACGGACAGGGGACTTCACCCCTCCACTTT.

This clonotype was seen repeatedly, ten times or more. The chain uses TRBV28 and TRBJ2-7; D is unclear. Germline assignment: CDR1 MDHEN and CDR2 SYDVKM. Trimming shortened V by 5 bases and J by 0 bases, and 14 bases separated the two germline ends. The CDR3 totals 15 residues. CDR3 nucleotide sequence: TGTGCCAGCAGTCGGGCTAGGCTGAGCTCCTACGAGCAGTACTTC. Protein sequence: CASSRARLSSYEQYF.

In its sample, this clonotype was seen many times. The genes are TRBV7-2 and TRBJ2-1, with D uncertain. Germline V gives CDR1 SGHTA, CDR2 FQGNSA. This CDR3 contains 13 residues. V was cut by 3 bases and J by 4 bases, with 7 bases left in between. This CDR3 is CASSFEVYNEQFF. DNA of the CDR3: TGTGCCAGCAGCTTTGAAGTGTACAATGAGCAGTTCTTC. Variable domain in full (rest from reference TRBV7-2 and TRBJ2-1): GAGVSQSPSNKVTEKGKDVELRCDPISGHTALYWYRQSLGQGLEFLIYFQGNSAPDKSGLPSDRFSAERTGGSVSTLTIQRTQQEDSAVYLCASSFEVYNEQFFGPGTRLTVL.

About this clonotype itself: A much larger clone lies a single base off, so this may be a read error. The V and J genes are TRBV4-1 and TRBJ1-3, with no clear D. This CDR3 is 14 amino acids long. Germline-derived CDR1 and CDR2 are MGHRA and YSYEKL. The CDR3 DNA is TGCGCCAGCAGCCCGCTAAACTCTGGAAGCACCATATATTTT. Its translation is CASSPLNSGSTIYF.

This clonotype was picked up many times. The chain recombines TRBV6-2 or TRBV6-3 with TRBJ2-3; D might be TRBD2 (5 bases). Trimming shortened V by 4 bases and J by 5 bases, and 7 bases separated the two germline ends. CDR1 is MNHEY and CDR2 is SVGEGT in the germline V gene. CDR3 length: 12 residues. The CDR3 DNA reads TGTGCCAGCAGTTTCGGGGTAGATACGCAGTATTTT. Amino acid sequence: CASSFGVDTQYF.

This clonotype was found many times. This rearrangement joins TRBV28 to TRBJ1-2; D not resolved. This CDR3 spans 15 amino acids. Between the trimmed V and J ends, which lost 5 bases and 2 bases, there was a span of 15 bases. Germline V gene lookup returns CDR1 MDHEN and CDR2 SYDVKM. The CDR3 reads CASSDGLPQNYGYTF. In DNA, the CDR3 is TGTGCCAGCAGTGACGGACTTCCCCAGAACTATGGCTACACCTTC.

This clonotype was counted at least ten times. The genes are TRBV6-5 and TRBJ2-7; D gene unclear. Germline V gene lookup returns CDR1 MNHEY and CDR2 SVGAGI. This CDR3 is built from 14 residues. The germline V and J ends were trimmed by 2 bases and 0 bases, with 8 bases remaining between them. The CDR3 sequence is CASSYGGVSYEQYF. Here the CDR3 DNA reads TGTGCCAGCAGTTACGGTGGGGTCTCCTACGAGCAGTACTTC.

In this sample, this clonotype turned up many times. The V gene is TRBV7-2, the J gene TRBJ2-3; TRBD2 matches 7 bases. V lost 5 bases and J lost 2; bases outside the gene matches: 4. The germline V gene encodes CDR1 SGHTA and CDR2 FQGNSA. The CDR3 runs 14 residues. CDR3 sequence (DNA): TGTGCCAGCAGCCCCAGCGGGACCACAGATACGCAGTATTTT. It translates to CASSPSGTTDTQYF.

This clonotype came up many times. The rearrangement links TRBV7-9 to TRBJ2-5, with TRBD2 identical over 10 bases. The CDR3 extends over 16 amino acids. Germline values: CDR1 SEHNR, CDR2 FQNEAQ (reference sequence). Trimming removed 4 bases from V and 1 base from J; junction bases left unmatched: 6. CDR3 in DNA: TGTGCCAGCAGCTCGTTCGGACTAGCGGTCCAAGAGACCCAGTACTTC. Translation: CASSSFGLAVQETQYF. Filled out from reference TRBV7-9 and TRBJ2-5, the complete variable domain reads DTGVSQNPRHKITKRGQNVTFRCDPISEHNRLYWYRQTLGQGPEFLTYFQNEAQLEKSRLLSDRFSAERPKGSFSTLEIQRTEQGDSAMYLCASSSFGLAVQETQYFGPGTRLLVL.

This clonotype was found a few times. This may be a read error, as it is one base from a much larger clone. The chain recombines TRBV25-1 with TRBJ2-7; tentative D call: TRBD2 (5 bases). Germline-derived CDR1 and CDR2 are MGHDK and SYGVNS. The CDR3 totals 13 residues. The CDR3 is CASSEREGYEQHF. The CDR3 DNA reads TGTGCCAGCAGTGAACGGGAAGGCTACGAGCAGCACTTC.

CDR3: CASSLEQGTSEEDTQYF. The CDR3, as DNA: TGTGCCAGCAGCTTGGAGCAGGGGACTAGCGAGGAAGATACGCAGTATTTT. The rearrangement joins TRBV5-6 to TRBJ2-3, with TRBD2 matching 10 bases. Germline values: CDR1 SGHDT, CDR2 YYEEEE. V lost 0 bases to trimming and J lost 5 bases; unmatched junction nucleotides: 9. There are 17 residues in the CDR3. Looking up the rest from reference TRBV5-6 and TRBJ2-3 gives the full variable domain: DAGVTQSPTHLIKTRGQQVTLRCSPKSGHDTVSWYQQALGQGPQFIFQYYEEEERQRGNFPDRFSGHQFPNYSSELNVNALLLGDSALYLCASSLEQGTSEEDTQYFGPGTRLTVL.